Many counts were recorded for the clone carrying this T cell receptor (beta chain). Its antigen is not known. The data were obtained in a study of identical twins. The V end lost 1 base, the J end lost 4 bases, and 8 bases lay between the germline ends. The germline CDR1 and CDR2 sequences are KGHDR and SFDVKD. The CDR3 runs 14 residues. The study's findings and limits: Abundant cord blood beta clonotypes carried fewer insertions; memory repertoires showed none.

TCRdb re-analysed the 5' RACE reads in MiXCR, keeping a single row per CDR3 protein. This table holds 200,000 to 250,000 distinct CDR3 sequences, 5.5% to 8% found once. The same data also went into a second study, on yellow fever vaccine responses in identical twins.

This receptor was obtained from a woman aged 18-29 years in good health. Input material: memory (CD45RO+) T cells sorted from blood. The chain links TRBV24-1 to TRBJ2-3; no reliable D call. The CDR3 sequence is CATSDFGGADTQYF. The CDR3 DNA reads TGTGCCACCAGTGATTTTGGCGGCGCAGATACGCAGTATTTT.